The 30 T cell receptor beta chains below come from one sample, sequenced in a study of radiotherapy plus CTLA-4 blockade in lung cancer. Generated by immunoSEQ multiplex PCR, the TCRdb table keeps only in-frame clones and is missing some. The sample carries about 46,000 clones, roughly 77% recorded once. This specimen was peripheral blood, taken from a patient treated with radiotherapy plus ipilimumab. The receptors were sampled from a human donor with non-small cell lung cancer who had a complete response to radiotherapy plus ipilimumab.

This chain joins TRBV7-8 and TRBJ1-1; D is possibly TRBD1 (5 bases). The CDR3 is 15 residues long. The germline V gene has CDR1 SGHVS and CDR2 FQNEAQ. V lost 5 bases, J lost 1 base, and 14 bases lay in between. The CDR3 DNA reads TGTGCCAGCAGCGCCAAGGCAGGGCGGAACACTGAAGCTTTCTTT. Translation gives CASSAKAGRNTEAFF. Looking up the rest from reference TRBV7-8 and TRBJ1-1 gives the full variable domain: GAGVSQSPRYKVAKRGQDVALRCDPISGHVSLFWYQQALGQGPEFLTYFQNEAQLDKSGLPSDRFFAERPEGSVSTLKIQRTQQEDSAVYLCASSAKAGRNTEAFFGQGTRLTVV.

This clone was seen just once. J is TRBJ2-1 and V is TRBV2; D is possibly TRBD2 (5 bases). The ends were cut back, 3 bases at V and 6 bases at J, with 15 bases in the middle. Looked up from germline, CDR1 is SNHLY and CDR2 is FYNNEI. The CDR3 has 15 amino acids. The CDR3 sequence: CASSDEGVVSNEQFF. The CDR3 nucleotides are TGTGCCAGCAGTGACGAGGGAGTGGTAAGCAATGAGCAGTTCTTC.

The chain is built from TRBV19 and TRBJ1-6; 9 bases are a match to TRBD1. The junction had 5 bases not matched to a gene; V was cut back by 8 bases and J by 0 bases. Germline V gene data show CDR1 as LNHDA and CDR2 as SQIVND (reference sequence). This CDR3 spans 16 amino acids. CDR3 sequence: CASGGQGSSYNSPLHF. DNA of the CDR3: TGTGCCAGTGGGGGACAGGGAAGCTCCTATAATTCACCCCTCCACTTT.

A few counts support this clone. This CDR3 reads CASSSPGGPAYEQYF. DNA of the CDR3: TGTGCCAGCAGTAGCCCTGGAGGGCCTGCCTACGAGCAGTACTTC. The rearrangement uses TRBV27 and TRBJ2-7, with D maybe TRBD2 (6 bases). Germline lookup yields CDR1 MNHEY and CDR2 SMNVEV (reference sequence). V gave up 5 bases and J gave up 2 bases, with 16 bases separating them. CDR3 length equals 15 residues.

Here the CDR3 reads CASSSAESRGSPLHF. CDR3 bases: TGTGCCAGCAGCTCGGCCGAATCGCGGGGTTCACCCCTCCACTTT. V usage is TRBV5-4 and J usage is TRBJ1-6; D is uncertain. Germline V gene data show CDR1 as SGHNT and CDR2 as YYREEE (reference sequence). The ends were cut back, 3 bases at V and 9 bases at J, with 16 bases in the middle. This CDR3 is built from 15 residues.

V usage is TRBV18 and J usage is TRBJ2-1, with 7 bases lining up with TRBD2. Germline CDR1 and CDR2: KGHSH and LQKENI. The CDR3 runs to 11 residues. V trimming: 8 bases; J trimming: 5 bases; junction bases outside the gene matches: 0. CDR3 in amino acids: CASLADNEQFF. In DNA form, the CDR3 reads TGTGCCAGCCTAGCGGACAATGAGCAGTTCTTC.

The J gene is TRBJ2-7, the V gene TRBV6-1, with D possibly being TRBD1 (5 bases). V was trimmed by 8 bases and J by 2 bases, leaving 13 bases between them. The CDR3 totals 13 residues. Germline values: CDR1 MNHNS, CDR2 SASEGT. DNA for the CDR3: TGTGCCAGCGGTCTGGACATTACCTACGAGCAGTACTTC. This sequence encodes CASGLDITYEQYF.

The chain couples TRBV9 to TRBJ2-3; no firm D call. Germline CDR1 and CDR2: SGDLS and YYNGEE. The CDR3 contains 17 residues. With 0 bases removed from V and 0 bases from J, the gap between germline ends came to 14 bases. The CDR3 nucleotides are TGTGCCAGCAGCGTAGGCGTCGCGGCCCTTAGCACAGATACGCAGTATTTT. Its protein product is CASSVGVAALSTDTQYF.

This chain connects TRBV7-9 to TRBJ2-3, with D maybe TRBD1 (6 bases). The CDR3 length is 14 residues. Trimming removed 5 bases at V and 3 bases at J, with 12 bases between. In germline, CDR1 is SEHNR, CDR2 FQNEAQ (reference sequence). CDR3 loop: CASSPQGITDTQYF. For the CDR3, the DNA is TGTGCCAGCAGCCCCCAGGGGATAACAGATACGCAGTATTTT.

The gene calls are TRBV15 and TRBJ2-1, with 7 bases matching TRBD2. The germline gives CDR1 LNHNV, CDR2 YYDKDF (reference sequence). With V trimmed by 4 bases and J by 10 bases, 10 bases remained unmatched. This CDR3 is 14 amino acids long. The CDR3 here is CATSNGGGSWEQFF. The CDR3 coding sequence is TGTGCCACCAGCAATGGAGGCGGGAGCTGGGAGCAGTTCTTC.

The chain links TRBV19 to TRBJ1-2; 7 bases agree with TRBD1. CDR3 length equals 17 residues. V trimming: 10 bases; J trimming: 1 base; junction bases outside the gene matches: 18. Germline V gene lookup returns CDR1 LNHDA and CDR2 SQIVND (reference sequence). CDR3 nucleotides: TGTGCCACTACCGAGGCCGGGACAGCGTCCCTTAACTATGGCTACACCTTC. This encodes CATTEAGTASLNYGYTF. The full variable domain, in which reference TRBV19 and TRBJ1-2 provide the parts outside the CDR3, is DGGITQSPKYLFRKEGQNVTLSCEQNLNHDAMYWYRQDPGQGLRLIYYSQIVNDFQKGDIAEGYSVSREKKESFPLTVTSAQKNPTAFYLCATTEAGTASLNYGYTFGSGTRLTVV.

This clone showed up just once. CDR3 in amino acids: CASSPRASGGAGELFF. Here the CDR3 DNA reads TGTGCCAGCAGCCCGAGGGCTAGCGGGGGGGCCGGGGAGCTGTTTTTT. The chain uses TRBV7-9 and TRBJ2-2, with 12 positions matching TRBD2. The germline V gene has CDR1 SEHNR and CDR2 FQNEAQ (reference sequence). J gave up 6 bases and V 5 bases, and 7 bases lay outside the gene matches. The CDR3 sequence is 16 residues long.

V usage is TRBV7-9 and J usage is TRBJ1-1; the match to TRBD1 covers 7 bases. The germline gives CDR1 SEHNR, CDR2 FQNEAQ (reference sequence). The CDR3 has 14 amino acids. Trimming at V came to 3 bases and at J to 0 bases, leaving 1 base not matched to a gene. CDR3: CASSFGQVNTEAFF. CDR3 DNA: TGTGCCAGCAGCTTTGGACAGGTGAACACTGAAGCTTTCTTT. The complete variable domain, with remaining parts taken from reference TRBV7-9 and TRBJ1-1, reads DTGVSQNPRHKITKRGQNVTFRCDPISEHNRLYWYRQTLGQGPEFLTYFQNEAQLEKSRLLSDRFSAERPKGSFSTLEIQRTEQGDSAMYLCASSFGQVNTEAFFGQGTRLTVV.

The rearrangement joins TRBV6-5 to TRBJ1-5; possibly TRBD1 for D (6 bases). V lost 5 bases, J lost 3 bases, and 11 bases lay in between. CDR3 length equals 14 residues. CDR1 is MNHEY, CDR2 SVGAGI, per germline. CDR3 region: CASSTRGLNQPQHF. Written as DNA, the CDR3 is TGTGCCAGCAGTACCAGGGGCCTCAATCAGCCCCAGCATTTT.

The J gene is TRBJ1-5, the V gene TRBV7-8; tentatively, D is TRBD1 (6 bases). Germline lookup yields CDR1 SGHVS and CDR2 FQNEAQ. Trimming removed 5 bases at V and 0 bases at J, with 11 bases between. The CDR3 runs to 15 residues. The DNA for the CDR3 is TGTGCCAGCAGCCTGGACAGTAATAGCAATCAGCCCCAGCATTTT. It yields the protein CASSLDSNSNQPQHF.

The table lists this clone with a count of one. The CDR3 sequence: CASSEAGTVSEKLFF. DNA of the CDR3: TGTGCCAGCAGTGAAGCGGGGACAGTCAGTGAAAAACTGTTTTTT. The rearrangement uses TRBV6-1 and TRBJ1-4, with 7 bases aligning to TRBD1. Germline assignment: CDR1 MNHNS and CDR2 SASEGT. V trimming: 0 bases; J trimming: 7 bases; junction bases outside the gene matches: 5. The CDR3 spans 15 residues.

This chain joins TRBV6-5 and TRBJ1-5; D remains unclear. Germline V gives CDR1 MNHEY, CDR2 SVGAGI. Between the trimmed V and J ends, which lost 6 bases and 0 bases, there was a span of 6 bases. The CDR3 length is 13 residues. The CDR3 reads CASRLNSNQPQHF. The CDR3 nucleotides read TGTGCCAGCAGATTAAATAGCAATCAGCCCCAGCATTTT.

The rearrangement joins TRBV5-1 to TRBJ2-2; a weak D match, TRBD1 (6 bases). Germline lookup yields CDR1 SGHRS and CDR2 YFSETQ. V was clipped by 4 bases and J by 5 bases, with 12 bases between them. The CDR3 has 14 amino acids. The CDR3 coding sequence is TGCGCCAGCAGCCCGCAGGACAGAACCGGGGAGCTGTTTTTT. This codes for CASSPQDRTGELFF.

The chain recombines TRBV19 with TRBJ2-5, with 10 bases fitting TRBD2. CDR3 length: 17 amino acids. From germline, CDR1 is LNHDA and CDR2 SQIVND (reference sequence). J lost 4 bases, V lost 6 bases, and 14 bases had no gene match. CDR3 DNA: TGTGCCAGTAGCCCCACCGGTCGAGTAGCGGGAGGAGAGACCCAGTACTTC. It translates to CASSPTGRVAGGETQYF.

The V call is TRBV9, the J call TRBJ2-5; TRBD2 matches at 7 bases. Looked up from germline, CDR1 is SGDLS and CDR2 is YYNGEE. The CDR3 is 14 residues long. Unmatched junction bases numbered 4, after V lost 5 bases and J lost 0 bases. This CDR3 reads CASSWGGHQETQYF. The CDR3, as DNA: TGTGCCAGCAGTTGGGGGGGACACCAAGAGACCCAGTACTTC.

The chain couples TRBV18 to TRBJ2-5; 8 bases match TRBD1. This CDR3 has 16 amino acids. V gave up 4 bases and J gave up 1 base; unmatched junction bases: 8. Germline V gives CDR1 KGHSH, CDR2 LQKENI. CDR3 DNA: TGTGCCAGCTCACGTAGACAGGGGCTGGGCCAAGAGACCCAGTACTTC. Protein: CASSRRQGLGQETQYF.

The V and J genes are TRBV19 and TRBJ2-3; D remains unclear. Trimming cost V 3 bases and J 6 bases, with 16 bases left between them. This CDR3 is built from 15 residues. The V gene's germline CDR1 is LNHDA and CDR2 SQIVND (reference sequence). CDR3 coding DNA: TGTGCCAGTAGTATGGTGGCCAAGCGTACGGATACGCAGTATTTT. Translation: CASSMVAKRTDTQYF.

The chain combines TRBV9 with TRBJ2-5; 14 nucleotides match TRBD2. V trimming: 0 bases; J trimming: 5 bases; junction bases outside the gene matches: 6. Germline V gene data show CDR1 as SGDLS and CDR2 as YYNGEE. The CDR3 has 17 amino acids. The CDR3 here is CASSVATSGGASETQYF. Here the CDR3 DNA reads TGTGCCAGCAGCGTAGCGACTAGCGGGGGGGCGTCCGAGACCCAGTACTTC.

The chain carries TRBV7-2 and TRBJ2-7, with 8 nucleotides matching TRBD1. CDR1 and CDR2 (germline): SGHTA, FQGNSA. This CDR3 contains 14 residues. Germline trimming cut 3 bases from V and 0 bases from J; bases unmatched to any gene: 1. CDR3 loop: CASSLTGDSYEQYV. CDR3 nucleotides: TGTGCCAGCAGCTTGACAGGGGACTCCTACGAGCAGTACGTC.

This chain connects TRBV28 to TRBJ2-3; D remains unclear. The CDR3 covers 14 residues. The V end lost 6 bases, the J end lost 2 bases, and 12 bases lay between the germline ends. CDR1 and CDR2 from the germline V gene are MDHEN and SYDVKM. In DNA, the CDR3 is TGTGCCAGCAGGTCGGATACAGCCACAGATACGCAGTATTTT. Translated, it gives CASRSDTATDTQYF.

This chain connects TRBV2 to TRBJ1-5; no reliable D call. Germline assignment: CDR1 SNHLY and CDR2 FYNNEI. V lost 5 bases and J lost 1, with 15 bases in between. There are 16 residues in the CDR3. CDR3 protein: CASSLEGPSSNQPQHF. The DNA of the CDR3 is TGTGCCAGCAGTCTTGAGGGTCCTTCAAGCAATCAGCCCCAGCATTTT.

V usage is TRBV6-5 and J usage is TRBJ2-5; 12 bases fit TRBD1. The DNA end favors TRBJ2-7, so the J call may be wrong. Per germline, CDR1 MNHEY and CDR2 SVGAGI. This CDR3 contains 16 residues. CDR3 in DNA: TGTGCCAGCAGTTACTCATGGGGACAGGGGGCGTACGAGCAGTACTTC. Translating it yields CASSYSWGQGAYEQYF.

Concerning this clone itself: The junction differs from germline at one of its ends, possibly a read error. This chain connects TRBV9 to TRBJ1-1, with 9 bases matching TRBD1. The CDR3 length is 13 residues. CDR1 and CDR2 from the germline V gene are SGDLS and YYNGEE. In nucleotides, the CDR3 is TGTGCCAGCAGCGCGACGGACAGGGGTGAAACTTTCTTT. Translating it yields CASSATDRGETFF.

The J gene is TRBJ1-5, the V gene TRBV27, with D possibly matching TRBD1 (6 bases). Germline loops: CDR1 MNHEY, CDR2 SMNVEV (reference sequence). CDR3 length: 15 residues. With 0 bases removed from V and 6 bases from J, the gap between germline ends came to 12 bases. The CDR3 nucleotides read TGTGCCAGCAGTTTATCTGGACAGAGCCTTCAGCCCCAGCATTTT. It specifies CASSLSGQSLQPQHF.

This chain joins TRBV30 and TRBJ2-7; 7 positions agree with TRBD1. With V trimmed by 2 bases and J by 4 bases, 11 bases remained unmatched. There are 15 residues in the CDR3. Germline V gives CDR1 GTSNPN, CDR2 SVGIG (reference sequence). The chain's CDR3 is CAWSPHSGQKYEQYV. Written as DNA, the CDR3 is TGTGCCTGGAGTCCACATTCGGGACAGAAATACGAGCAGTACGTC.